These 2 T cell receptor beta chains were all obtained from the same sample, sequenced in a study of blood T cell repertoires in COVID-19. Clones were sequenced by immunoSEQ multiplex PCR, and TCRdb holds only the in-frame ones, with some missing. The sample carries about 250,000 clones, 89% recorded once. The sample consisted of peripheral blood. All receptors derive from a woman aged 40 to 50 who had recovered from COVID-19.

This chain joins TRBV4-2 and TRBJ1-5; D uncertain. The CDR3 is made up of 15 amino acids. Germline V CDR1 and CDR2: LGHNA, YNFKEQ. V lost 0 bases, J lost 3 bases, and 9 bases lay in between. The CDR3 loop is CASSQEYQSNQPQHF. CDR3 coding DNA: TGTGCCAGCAGCCAAGAGTATCAGTCCAATCAGCCCCAGCATTTT.

The chain employs TRBV4-3 and TRBJ2-3; 8 positions agree with TRBD2. Germline V gene data show CDR1 as LGHNA and CDR2 as YSLEER. J gave up 4 bases and V 0 bases, and 3 bases lay outside the gene matches. The CDR3 is 15 residues long. CDR3 in amino acids: CASSQDREGPDTQYF. For the CDR3, the DNA is TGCGCCAGCAGCCAAGATCGGGAGGGCCCAGATACGCAGTATTTT.